The source of this TCR beta chain is a study of blood T cell repertoires in COVID-19. CDR1 and CDR2 (germline): SGDLS, YYNGEE. The trim removed 0 bases at V and 4 bases at J, leaving 1 base unmatched. This CDR3 contains 15 residues. TCRdb's copy holds only in-frame clones and misses some; the assay was immunoSEQ multiplex PCR. In the table there are tens of thousands of clones, around 85% of which are singletons. The sample holds a few counts of this clone. The TCR was taken from a man of 80 years or more in a cohort sampled during active COVID-19. The chain is built from TRBV9 and TRBJ1-5, with 10 bases aligning to TRBD1. Input material: peripheral blood. Here the CDR3 reads CASSVEGQGNQPQHF. The DNA of the CDR3 is TGTGCCAGCAGCGTAGAGGGACAGGGGAATCAGCCCCAGCATTTT.